This TCR beta chain was sequenced for a study of blood T cell repertoires in COVID-19. The CDR3 runs 15 residues. V was cut by 4 bases and J by 6 bases, with 18 bases left in between. Germline values: CDR1 LGHNA, CDR2 YNFKEQ. Across about two dozen US areas, participants ranged in age from about 18 to 100 years. Two consecutive negative NP/OP PCR tests, clearance, or resolved symptoms defined Cohort 3 recovery. Sequencing was performed with immunoSEQ multiplex PCR; in TCRdb, only in-frame clones are kept and a portion is missing. The table records approximately 270,000 clones, around 84% of them present only once.

The V call is TRBV4-2, the J call TRBJ1-2; D perhaps matches TRBD1 (5 bases). Sequenced input: PBMCs or T cells enriched from blood (not recorded which). This TCR was sampled from a man aged 40-55 years who had recovered from COVID-19. The CDR3 nucleotides are TGTGCCAGCAGCCGGAAGGAGGGCAGGGATGATGGCTACACCTTC. Its protein is CASSRKEGRDDGYTF.